Following are 30 T cell receptor beta chains from one sample sequenced in a study of Graves' ophthalmopathy and Graves' hyperthyroidism. CDR3 regions of TCR beta were amplified from RNA transcripts. A first-round RT-PCR used HTBI primers, followed by a second-round multiplex PCR. TCRdb itself ran the multiplex PCR reads through MiXCR, one entry per CDR3 protein. The sample holds a few hundred thousand distinct CDR3 sequences; 20% to 25% are singletons and the top ten take around 45%. The source material was peripheral blood. These receptors all come from a woman aged 50 to 60 with Graves' ophthalmopathy.

This clonotype was seen many times. The DNA of the CDR3 is TGTGCCAGTAGTATAAACCCCCGGGGACCCCAGTACTTC. This gives the protein CASSINPRGPQYF. This rearrangement joins TRBV19 to TRBJ2-5, with D possibly being TRBD1 or TRBD2 (5 bases each). This CDR3 is built from 13 residues. The germline V gene encodes CDR1 LNHDA and CDR2 SQIVND (reference sequence). Between the trimmed V and J ends, which lost 2 bases and 9 bases, there was a span of 13 bases.

In this sample, this clonotype turned up many times. V gene TRBV30 combines with J gene TRBJ2-2, with D perhaps given as TRBD1 or TRBD2 (5 bases each). CDR1 and CDR2 (germline): GTSNPN, SVGIG (reference sequence). This CDR3 contains 17 residues. Trimming cost V 4 bases and J 0 bases, with 18 bases left between them. CDR3 sequence: CAWNRDLPFANTGELFF. As DNA, the CDR3 is TGTGCCTGGAACCGGGACCTACCGTTCGCGAACACCGGGGAGCTGTTTTTT.

This clonotype came up many times. This chain links TRBV6-1 with TRBJ1-5; no definite D call. Germline V CDR1 and CDR2: MNHNS, SASEGT. The CDR3 covers 13 residues. V was trimmed by 5 bases and J by 0 bases, leaving 5 bases between them. As DNA, the CDR3 is TGTGCCAGCAGTCTCAATAGCAATCAGCCCCAGCATTTT. It is translated as CASSLNSNQPQHF.

This clonotype has at least ten counts. This chain connects TRBV20-1 to TRBJ1-2; D possibly corresponds to TRBD1 (6 bases). Germline CDR1 is DFQATT and CDR2 is SNEGSKA (reference sequence). V gave up 6 bases and J gave up 4 bases, with 15 bases separating them. There are 13 residues in the CDR3. CDR3 DNA: TGCAGTGCCCGCCGGGGGCTAGGCTATGGCTACACCTTC. The encoded protein is CSARRGLGYGYTF.

This clonotype was seen repeatedly, ten times or more. The chain is built from TRBV10-2 and TRBJ2-5; the D call may be TRBD1 or TRBD2 (6 bases each). Trimming shortened V by 5 bases and J by 6 bases, and 16 bases separated the two germline ends. The length of the CDR3 is 14 residues. Germline V gives CDR1 WSHSY, CDR2 SAAADI. The CDR3: CASSPLHGGQTQYF. The CDR3 region has the DNA TGCGCCAGCAGTCCCCTACACGGGGGCCAGACCCAGTACTTC.

The V gene is TRBV20-1, the J gene TRBJ2-7; 11 bases are a match to TRBD2. The CDR3 length is 14 residues. Germline V CDR1 and CDR2: DFQATT, SNEGSKA (reference sequence). The ends lost 6 bases at V and 4 bases at J; junction bases unmatched: 8. CDR3 region: CSAISGRATYEQYF. The CDR3 DNA reads as TGCAGTGCGATTAGCGGGAGGGCCACTTACGAGCAGTACTTC.

This clonotype has only a few counts. V gene TRBV4-1 combines with J gene TRBJ2-2; D may be TRBD1 (7 bases). Trimming took 4 bases from V and 0 from J, leaving 15 bases between them. The germline V gene encodes CDR1 MGHRA and CDR2 YSYEKL. The CDR3 runs to 17 residues. The CDR3 DNA follows: TGCGCCAGCAGCCCGGGGGTAGGGGGCGCGAACACCGGGGAGCTGTTTTTT. Translating gives CASSPGVGGANTGELFF.

This clonotype was observed a handful of times. The CDR3 sequence: CAWSRGHPGPYEQYF. CDR3 nucleotides: TGTGCCTGGAGCAGAGGACACCCGGGGCCCTACGAGCAGTACTTC. The V and J genes are TRBV30 and TRBJ2-7; D might be TRBD1 or TRBD2, each matching 5 bases. Germline V gene lookup returns CDR1 GTSNPN and CDR2 SVGIG (reference sequence). V was cut by 3 bases and J by 2 bases, with 17 bases left in between. The CDR3 length is 15 residues.

This clonotype occurred many times. The V and J genes are TRBV2 and TRBJ2-5, with D maybe TRBD1 (6 bases). This CDR3 has 10 amino acids. V lost 8 bases and J lost 8, with 9 bases in between. The germline V gene has CDR1 SNHLY and CDR2 FYNNEI. The CDR3 bases are TGTGCCAGCTTACAGGGAACCCAGTACTTC. Translation gives CASLQGTQYF.

This clonotype was seen many times. The chain couples TRBV28 to TRBJ2-7, with 11 bases aligning to TRBD2. Unmatched junction bases numbered 16, after V lost 6 bases and J lost 0 bases. The germline CDR1 and CDR2 sequences are MDHEN and SYDVKM. The CDR3 sequence is 19 residues long. CDR3 coding DNA: TGTGCCAGCAGAACCTTCCCCGGGACTAGCGGAGGGATCTCCTACGAGCAGTACTTC. Translating it yields CASRTFPGTSGGISYEQYF. The whole variable domain, filled in from reference TRBV28 and TRBJ2-7, reads DVKVTQSSRYLVKRTGEKVFLECVQDMDHENMFWYRQDPGLGLRLIYFSYDVKMKEKGDIPEGYSVSREKKERFSLILESASTNQTSMYLCASRTFPGTSGGISYEQYFGPGTRLTVT.

Written as DNA, the CDR3 is TGCGCCAGCAGCTTGCAGCAGTCCGAGCAGTACTTC. Its protein product is CASSLQQSEQYF. This sequence joins TRBV5-1 and TRBJ2-7; D call uncertain. The V gene lost 1 base and the J gene lost 6 bases, with 8 bases spanning the gap. Germline CDR1 reads SGHRS; CDR2 reads YFSETQ. The CDR3 is 12 residues long.

In its sample, this clonotype was seen many times. This rearrangement joins TRBV28 to TRBJ2-4, with D possibly matching TRBD1 (5 bases). The length of the CDR3 is 12 residues. With 6 bases removed from V and 4 bases from J, the gap between germline ends came to 7 bases. CDR1 MDHEN and CDR2 SYDVKM come from the germline V gene. This CDR3 is CASSQGKNIQYF. CDR3 nucleotides: TGTGCCAGCAGCCAGGGAAAAAACATTCAGTACTTC.

This clonotype was picked up a small number of times. This chain uses TRBV10-3 with TRBJ2-5; the D call may be TRBD1 or TRBD2 (6 bases each). Germline CDR1 reads ENHRY; CDR2 reads SYGVKD. This CDR3 has 14 amino acids. The V and J ends lost 6 bases and 7 bases respectively, with 18 bases between them. The chain's CDR3 is CAIRARGGDGTQYF. The CDR3 DNA reads as TGTGCCATCAGAGCCAGGGGCGGGGATGGGACCCAGTACTTC.

The V gene is TRBV4-1, the J gene TRBJ2-5, with 7 bases fitting TRBD2. V was clipped by 2 bases and J by 5 bases; unmatched bases: 5. The CDR3 covers 14 residues. Looked up from germline, CDR1 is MGHRA and CDR2 is YSYEKL. The CDR3 DNA is TGCGCCAGCAGCCAACTGGGGGGGTTGGAGACCCAGTACTTC. Residues: CASSQLGGLETQYF.

This chain uses TRBV6-2 or TRBV6-3 with TRBJ1-1; 8 bases map to TRBD1. Germline values: CDR1 MNHEY, CDR2 SVGEGT. Trimming at V came to 2 bases and at J to 3 bases, leaving 2 bases not matched to a gene. The CDR3 is 14 amino acids. This chain's CDR3 is CASSYGQGYTEAFF. CDR3 DNA: TGTGCCAGCAGTTACGGACAGGGATACACTGAAGCTTTCTTT.

This clonotype appeared a few times. This chain joins TRBV6-1 and TRBJ2-7; D remains ambiguous. Germline CDR1 reads MNHNS; CDR2 reads SASEGT. V was cut by 8 bases and J by 6 bases, with 14 bases left in between. This CDR3 spans 12 amino acids. The CDR3 sequence: CASLAPTGEQYF. The CDR3, as DNA: TGTGCCAGCCTCGCACCTACGGGCGAGCAGTACTTC.

The chain combines TRBV18 with TRBJ2-7, with 10 nucleotides matching TRBD2. The CDR3 spans 15 residues. The trim removed 2 bases at V and 3 bases at J, leaving 4 bases unmatched. In germline, CDR1 is KGHSH, CDR2 LQKENI. The CDR3 here is CASSPGTSAVYEQYF. In DNA, the CDR3 is TGTGCCAGCTCACCAGGGACTAGCGCGGTCTACGAGCAGTACTTC.

This clonotype came up many times. The CDR3 DNA reads as TGTGCCAGCAGCCTCGTAGCGAGCTCCTACGAGCAGTACTTC. Its protein is CASSLVASSYEQYF. The chain uses TRBV11-2 and TRBJ2-7; possibly TRBD2 for D (5 bases). CDR1 is SGHAT, CDR2 FQNNGV, per germline. V lost 5 bases to trimming and J lost 0 bases, with 11 bases between them. This CDR3 has 14 residues.

This clonotype was detected many times. The chain is built from TRBV20-1 and TRBJ2-7; the match to TRBD1 covers 10 bases. Germline V gives CDR1 DFQATT, CDR2 SNEGSKA (reference sequence). The CDR3 totals 15 residues. Trimming at V came to 0 bases and at J to 6 bases, leaving 8 bases not matched to a gene. The CDR3, as DNA: TGCAGTGCTAGAGATAGACAGGGGGCAGGAGGCGAGCAGTACTTC. Its protein is CSARDRQGAGGEQYF.

This clonotype was counted ten times or more. V gene TRBV7-3 combines with J gene TRBJ2-2; D gene uncertain. From germline, CDR1 is SGHTA and CDR2 FQGTGA. V was trimmed by 0 bases and J by 2 bases, leaving 7 bases between them. The CDR3 loop spans 15 amino acids. In DNA, the CDR3 is TGTGCCAGCAGCTTAACGGAGTCTAACACCGGGGAGCTGTTTTTT. It encodes CASSLTESNTGELFF.

This clonotype was counted at least ten times. The rearrangement links TRBV11-2 to TRBJ2-7; D is ambiguous. The CDR3 extends over 12 amino acids. Looked up from germline, CDR1 is SGHAT and CDR2 is FQNNGV. V was shortened by 3 bases and J by 2 bases, with 5 bases between the two germline ends. The CDR3, as DNA: TGTGCCAGCAGCTTCGGCCCCTACGAGCAGTACTTC. Translating it yields CASSFGPYEQYF. The full variable domain, completed using reference TRBV11-2 and TRBJ2-7, is EAGVAQSPRYKIIEKRQSVAFWCNPISGHATLYWYQQILGQGPKLLIQFQNNGVVDDSQLPKDRFSAERLKGVDSTLKIQPAKLEDSAVYLCASSFGPYEQYFGPGTRLTVT.

At least ten counts were recorded for this clonotype. This CDR3 is CATLRRERVSNQPQHF. CDR3 coding DNA: TGTGCCACCTTGCGGAGGGAAAGGGTTAGCAATCAGCCCCAGCATTTT. The rearrangement links TRBV24-1 to TRBJ1-5; the D is unclear. Trimming left V 9 bases short and J 0 bases short, with 17 bases between. The CDR3 has 16 amino acids. Germline V gene data show CDR1 as KGHDR and CDR2 as SFDVKD.

This clonotype was detected only a few times. The chain uses TRBV3-1 and TRBJ1-2; possible D gene TRBD1, 6 bases. The CDR3 is made up of 17 amino acids. V dropped 3 bases and J dropped 5 bases, with 22 bases sitting between them. Germline CDR1 is LGHDT and CDR2 is YNNKEL (reference sequence). DNA of the CDR3: TGTGCCAGCAGCCATGGCGATGTTAGGGGGGAGCTGTATGGCTACACCTTC. It specifies CASSHGDVRGELYGYTF.

This clonotype was detected many times. V usage is TRBV3-1 and J usage is TRBJ2-5; a weak D match, TRBD1 (5 bases). This CDR3 has 14 residues. V lost 4 bases, J lost 1 base, and 10 bases lay in between. CDR1 is LGHDT and CDR2 is YNNKEL in the germline V gene (reference sequence). As DNA, the CDR3 is TGTGCCAGCAGCCTCCGACAGTCCCAAGAGACCCAGTACTTC. This encodes CASSLRQSQETQYF.

This clonotype came up many times. The gene calls are TRBV19 and TRBJ2-2, with TRBD1 matching over 9 bases. There are 14 residues in the CDR3. Germline CDR1 LNHDA, CDR2 SQIVND (reference sequence). With V trimmed by 7 bases and J by 5 bases, 5 bases remained unmatched. The CDR3 loop reads CASTTGGGTGELFF. As DNA, the CDR3 is TGTGCCAGTACGACAGGGGGAGGGACCGGGGAGCTGTTTTTT.

The chain uses TRBV6-2 or TRBV6-3 and TRBJ1-5; possibly TRBD1 for D (6 bases). The CDR3 totals 16 residues. The germline V and J ends were trimmed by 7 bases and 4 bases, with 20 bases remaining between them. Germline V gene sequence: CDR1 MNHEY, CDR2 SVGEGT. The CDR3 loop reads CASTGIRGGGNQPQHF. In nucleotides, the CDR3 is TGTGCCAGCACTGGGATCAGGGGTGGGGGAAATCAGCCCCAGCATTTT.

This clonotype came up many times. The chain recombines TRBV2 with TRBJ2-5; no reliable D call. Trimming cost V 6 bases and J 2 bases, with 10 bases left between them. The germline V gene encodes CDR1 SNHLY and CDR2 FYNNEI. The CDR3 is made up of 13 amino acids. The chain's CDR3 is CASRQNGQETQYF. The CDR3 bases are TGTGCCAGCAGACAGAACGGGCAAGAGACCCAGTACTTC.

This clonotype was recorded many times. The CDR3 sequence: CASRRGQGKYEQYF. In DNA form, the CDR3 reads TGCGCCAGCAGGCGGGGACAGGGGAAATACGAGCAGTACTTC. The chain employs TRBV5-1 and TRBJ2-7; 10 bases map to TRBD1. Germline V gene sequence: CDR1 SGHRS, CDR2 YFSETQ. The CDR3 spans 14 residues. The trim removed 5 bases at V and 4 bases at J, leaving 6 bases unmatched.

The sample holds many counts of this clonotype. The CDR3 is CSARDLRGSNQPQHF. Here the CDR3 DNA reads TGCAGTGCTAGAGATCTCAGGGGAAGCAATCAGCCCCAGCATTTT. The chain links TRBV20-1 to TRBJ1-5; TRBD1 might be the D (6 bases). Trimming left V 0 bases short and J 1 base short, with 10 bases between. This CDR3 region has 15 residues. Looked up from germline, CDR1 is DFQATT and CDR2 is SNEGSKA (reference sequence).

This clonotype was counted at least ten times. A much larger clone differs by one base, so this may be a read error. This chain joins TRBV2 and TRBJ2-7; TRBD1 aligns across 7 bases. The CDR3 extends over 12 amino acids. Unmatched junction bases numbered 3, after V lost 7 bases and J lost 3 bases. Germline values: CDR1 SNHLY, CDR2 FYNNEI. CDR3 sequence: CASNRDSYEQYF. In DNA form, the CDR3 reads TGTGCCAGCAATCGGGACAGCTACGAGCAGTACTTC.